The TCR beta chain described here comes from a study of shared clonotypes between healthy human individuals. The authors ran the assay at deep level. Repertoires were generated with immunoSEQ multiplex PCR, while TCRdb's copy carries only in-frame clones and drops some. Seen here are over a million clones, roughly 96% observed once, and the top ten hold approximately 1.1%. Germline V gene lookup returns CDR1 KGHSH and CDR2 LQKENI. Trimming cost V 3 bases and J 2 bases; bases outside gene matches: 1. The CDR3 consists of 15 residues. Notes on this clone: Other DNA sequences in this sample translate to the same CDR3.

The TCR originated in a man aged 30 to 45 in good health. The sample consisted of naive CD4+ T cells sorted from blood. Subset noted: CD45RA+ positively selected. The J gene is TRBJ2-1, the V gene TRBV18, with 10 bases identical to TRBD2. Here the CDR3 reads CASSPGLAAYNEQFF. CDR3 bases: TGTGCCAGCTCACCCGGACTAGCGGCCTACAATGAGCAGTTCTTC.